Sequencing of this TCR beta chain was carried out in a study of blood T cell repertoires in COVID-19. Germline V gene lookup returns CDR1 SGHTA and CDR2 FQGNSA. The V and J ends lost 3 bases and 6 bases respectively, with 12 bases between them. This CDR3 region has 14 residues. In the original analysis: Amplification of reference gene primers was used by the study to estimate nucleated cell counts. The assay was immunoSEQ multiplex PCR, and TCRdb's table has in-frame clones only and misses some. From that table come the V and J calls and clone size; the DNA was used to work out D and trimming. The repertoire has about 340,000 clones, around four fifths of them found once; the top ten carry under 3%.

Sequencing input: peripheral blood. The rearrangement links TRBV7-2 to TRBJ1-5; perhaps TRBD1 as D (6 bases). The sequence came from a man younger than 40 with active or convalescent COVID-19. CDR3 loop: CASSLGGPGQPQHF. DNA for the CDR3: TGTGCCAGCAGCTTGGGGGGGCCCGGTCAGCCCCAGCATTTT.